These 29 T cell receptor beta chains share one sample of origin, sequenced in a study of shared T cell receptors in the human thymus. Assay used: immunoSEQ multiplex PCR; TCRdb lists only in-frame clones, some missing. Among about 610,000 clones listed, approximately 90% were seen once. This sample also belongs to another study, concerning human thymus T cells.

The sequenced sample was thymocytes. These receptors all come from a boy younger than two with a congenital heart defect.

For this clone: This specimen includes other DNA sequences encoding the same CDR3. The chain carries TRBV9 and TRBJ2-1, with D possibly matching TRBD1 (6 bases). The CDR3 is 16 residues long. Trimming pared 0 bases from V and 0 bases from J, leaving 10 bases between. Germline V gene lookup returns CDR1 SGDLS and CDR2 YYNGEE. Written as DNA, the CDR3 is TGTGCCAGCAGCGTAGCAACAGGGAGCTCCTACAATGAGCAGTTCTTC. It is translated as CASSVATGSSYNEQFF.

For the CDR3, the DNA is TGTGCCAGCAGTTTCCCCTTCGACAGTTCTTTTTTTGGGATAGACACTGAAGCTTTCTTT. This sequence encodes CASSFPFDSSFFGIDTEAFF. V usage is TRBV28 and J usage is TRBJ1-1; D perhaps matches TRBD1 (5 bases). The CDR3 runs 20 residues. The germline V gene encodes CDR1 MDHEN and CDR2 SYDVKM. Trimming took off 3 bases at V and 3 bases at J, with 29 bases between the two ends.

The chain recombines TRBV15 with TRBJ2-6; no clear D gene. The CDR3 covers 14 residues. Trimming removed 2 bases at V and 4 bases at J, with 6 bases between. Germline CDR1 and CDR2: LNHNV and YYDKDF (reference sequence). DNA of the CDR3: TGTGCCACCAGCAGACTCGGGGGGGCCAACGTCCTGACTTTC. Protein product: CATSRLGGANVLTF.

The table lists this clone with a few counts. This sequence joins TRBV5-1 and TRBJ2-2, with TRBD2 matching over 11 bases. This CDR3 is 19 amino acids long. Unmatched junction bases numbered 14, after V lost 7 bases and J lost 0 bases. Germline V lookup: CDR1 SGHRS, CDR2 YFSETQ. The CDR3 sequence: CASRTGTSGLAANTGELFF. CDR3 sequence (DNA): TGCGCCAGCCGAACCGGGACTAGCGGTTTGGCGGCGAACACCGGGGAGCTGTTTTTT. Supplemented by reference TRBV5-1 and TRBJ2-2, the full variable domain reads KAGVTQTPRYLIKTRGQQVTLSCSPISGHRSVSWYQQTPGQGLQFLFEYFSETQRNKGNFPGRFSGRQFSNSRSEMNVSTLELGDSALYLCASRTGTSGLAANTGELFFGEGSRLTVL.

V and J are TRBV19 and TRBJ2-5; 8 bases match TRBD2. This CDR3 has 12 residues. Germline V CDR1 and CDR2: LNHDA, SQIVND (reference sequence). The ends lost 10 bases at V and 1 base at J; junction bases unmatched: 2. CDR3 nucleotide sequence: TGTGCCACTGGACTAGCCCAAGAGACCCAGTACTTC. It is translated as CATGLAQETQYF.

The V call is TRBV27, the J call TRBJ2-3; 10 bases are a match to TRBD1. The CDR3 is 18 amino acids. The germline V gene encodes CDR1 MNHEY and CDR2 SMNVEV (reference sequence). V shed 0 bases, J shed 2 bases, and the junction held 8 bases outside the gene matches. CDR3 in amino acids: CASSLSLDRGLPTDTQYF. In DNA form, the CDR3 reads TGTGCCAGCAGTTTATCGCTTGACAGGGGGCTCCCCACAGATACGCAGTATTTT.

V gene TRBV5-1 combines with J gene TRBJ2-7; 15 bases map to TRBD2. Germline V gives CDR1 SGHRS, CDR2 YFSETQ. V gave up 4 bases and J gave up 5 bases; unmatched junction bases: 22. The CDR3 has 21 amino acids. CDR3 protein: CASSPGLAGGPYWDSNHEQYF. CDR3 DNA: TGCGCCAGCAGCCCTGGACTAGCGGGAGGGCCTTATTGGGACTCGAACCACGAGCAGTACTTC. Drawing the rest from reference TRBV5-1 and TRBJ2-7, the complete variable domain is KAGVTQTPRYLIKTRGQQVTLSCSPISGHRSVSWYQQTPGQGLQFLFEYFSETQRNKGNFPGRFSGRQFSNSRSEMNVSTLELGDSALYLCASSPGLAGGPYWDSNHEQYFGPGTRLTVT.

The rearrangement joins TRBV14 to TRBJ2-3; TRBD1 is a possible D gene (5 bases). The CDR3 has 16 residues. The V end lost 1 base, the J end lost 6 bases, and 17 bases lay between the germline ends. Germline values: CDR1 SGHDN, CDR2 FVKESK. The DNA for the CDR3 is TGTGCCAGCAGCCAAGCAATATCCAGGGATGACGATACGCAGTATTTT. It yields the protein CASSQAISRDDDTQYF.

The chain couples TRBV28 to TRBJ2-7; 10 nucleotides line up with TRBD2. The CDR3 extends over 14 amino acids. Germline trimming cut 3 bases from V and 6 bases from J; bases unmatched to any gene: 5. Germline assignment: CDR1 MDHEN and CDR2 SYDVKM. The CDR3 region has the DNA TGTGCCAGCAGTTTCAGGGTAGCGGGAGGCGAGCAGTACTTC. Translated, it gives CASSFRVAGGEQYF.

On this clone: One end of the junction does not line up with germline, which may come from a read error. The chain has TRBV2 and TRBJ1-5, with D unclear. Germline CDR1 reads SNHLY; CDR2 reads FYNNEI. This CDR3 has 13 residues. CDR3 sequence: CASSEGSYQPQHF. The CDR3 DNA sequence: TGTGCCAGCAGTGAAGGTAGCTATCAGCCCCAGCATTTT.

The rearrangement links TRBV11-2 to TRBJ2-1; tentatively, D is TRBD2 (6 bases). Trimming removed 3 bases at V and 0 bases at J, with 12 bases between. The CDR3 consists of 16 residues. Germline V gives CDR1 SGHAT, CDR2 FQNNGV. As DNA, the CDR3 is TGTGCCAGCAGCTTGTCGGGAGACCCCTCCTACAATGAGCAGTTCTTC. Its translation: CASSLSGDPSYNEQFF. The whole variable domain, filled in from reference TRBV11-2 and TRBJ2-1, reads EAGVAQSPRYKIIEKRQSVAFWCNPISGHATLYWYQQILGQGPKLLIQFQNNGVVDDSQLPKDRFSAERLKGVDSTLKIQPAKLEDSAVYLCASSLSGDPSYNEQFFGPGTRLTVL.

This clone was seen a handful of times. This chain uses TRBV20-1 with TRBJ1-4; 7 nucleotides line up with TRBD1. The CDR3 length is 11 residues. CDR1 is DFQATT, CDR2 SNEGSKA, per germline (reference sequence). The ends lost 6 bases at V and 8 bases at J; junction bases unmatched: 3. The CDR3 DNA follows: TGCAGTGCGAGACAGGGAGAAAAACTGTTTTTT. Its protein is CSARQGEKLFF.

The CDR3 DNA is TGTGCCAGTAGTATACTCCGGGACAGGCCTAACGGCTACACCTTC. Translating it yields CASSILRDRPNGYTF. V is TRBV19 and J is TRBJ1-2; TRBD1 matches 8 bases. V lost 2 bases to trimming and J lost 8 bases; unmatched junction nucleotides: 10. The length of the CDR3 is 15 residues. Germline CDR1 and CDR2: LNHDA and SQIVND (reference sequence).

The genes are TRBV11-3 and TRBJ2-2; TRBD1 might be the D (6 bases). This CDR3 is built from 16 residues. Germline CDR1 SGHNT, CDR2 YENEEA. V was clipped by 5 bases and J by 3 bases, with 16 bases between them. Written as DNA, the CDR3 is TGTGCCAGCAGCCATCCATCGACAGGCGACACCGGGGAGCTGTTTTTT. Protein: CASSHPSTGDTGELFF.

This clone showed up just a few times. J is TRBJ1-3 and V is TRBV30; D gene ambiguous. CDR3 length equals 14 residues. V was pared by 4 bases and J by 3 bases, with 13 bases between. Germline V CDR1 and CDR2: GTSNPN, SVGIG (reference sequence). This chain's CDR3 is CAWIGSADGNTIYF. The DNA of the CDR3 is TGTGCCTGGATAGGCAGCGCAGATGGAAACACCATATATTTT.

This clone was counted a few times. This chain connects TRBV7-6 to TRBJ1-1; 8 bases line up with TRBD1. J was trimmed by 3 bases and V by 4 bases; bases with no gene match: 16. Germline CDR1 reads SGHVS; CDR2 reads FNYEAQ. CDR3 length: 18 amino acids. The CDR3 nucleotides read TGTGCCAGCAGCTGCGCCGGACAGGGCTGTGGGGTTGACACTGAAGCTTTCTTT. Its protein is CASSCAGQGCGVDTEAFF.

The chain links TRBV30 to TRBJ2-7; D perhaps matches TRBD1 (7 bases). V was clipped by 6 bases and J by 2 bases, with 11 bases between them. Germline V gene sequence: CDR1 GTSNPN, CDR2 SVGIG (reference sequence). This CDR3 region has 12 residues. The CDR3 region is CACQGGTYEQYF. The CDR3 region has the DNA TGTGCCTGCCAGGGGGGCACCTACGAGCAGTACTTC.

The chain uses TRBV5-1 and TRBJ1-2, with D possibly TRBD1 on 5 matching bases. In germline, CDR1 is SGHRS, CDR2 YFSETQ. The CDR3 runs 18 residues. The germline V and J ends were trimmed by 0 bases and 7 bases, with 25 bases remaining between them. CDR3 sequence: CASSLVGGKTLSYTGYTF. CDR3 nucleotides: TGCGCCAGCAGCTTGGTCGGGGGGAAGACCCTGTCCTATACTGGCTACACCTTC.

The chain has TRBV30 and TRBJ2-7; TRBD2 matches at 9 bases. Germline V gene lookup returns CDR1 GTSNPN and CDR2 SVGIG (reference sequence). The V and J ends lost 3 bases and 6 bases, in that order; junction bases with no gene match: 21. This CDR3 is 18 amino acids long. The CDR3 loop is CAWRPPLGVAGECCEQYF. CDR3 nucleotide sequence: TGTGCCTGGAGGCCGCCCCTCGGGGTAGCGGGGGAATGTTGCGAGCAGTACTTC.

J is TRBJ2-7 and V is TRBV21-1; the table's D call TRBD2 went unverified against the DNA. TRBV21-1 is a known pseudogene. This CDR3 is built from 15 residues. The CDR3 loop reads CASSKKREGDYEQYF. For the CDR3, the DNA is TGTGCCAGCAGCAAAAAGCGGGAAGGTGACTACGAGCAGTACTTC.

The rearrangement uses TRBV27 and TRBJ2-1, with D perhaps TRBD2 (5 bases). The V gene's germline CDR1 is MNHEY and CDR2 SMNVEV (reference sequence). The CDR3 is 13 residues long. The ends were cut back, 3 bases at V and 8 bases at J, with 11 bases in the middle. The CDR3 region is CASSFRDHDEQFF. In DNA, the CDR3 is TGTGCCAGCAGTTTCCGGGATCACGATGAGCAGTTCTTC.

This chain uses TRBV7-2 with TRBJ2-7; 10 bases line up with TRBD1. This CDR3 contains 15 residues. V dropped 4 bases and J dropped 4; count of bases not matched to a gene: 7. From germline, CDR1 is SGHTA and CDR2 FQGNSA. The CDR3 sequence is CASSWGTGARYEQYF. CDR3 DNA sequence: TGTGCCAGCAGCTGGGGGACAGGGGCTAGATACGAGCAGTACTTC. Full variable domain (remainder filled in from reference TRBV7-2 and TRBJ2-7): GAGVSQSPSNKVTEKGKDVELRCDPISGHTALYWYRQSLGQGLEFLIYFQGNSAPDKSGLPSDRFSAERTGGSVSTLTIQRTQQEDSAVYLCASSWGTGARYEQYFGPGTRLTVT.

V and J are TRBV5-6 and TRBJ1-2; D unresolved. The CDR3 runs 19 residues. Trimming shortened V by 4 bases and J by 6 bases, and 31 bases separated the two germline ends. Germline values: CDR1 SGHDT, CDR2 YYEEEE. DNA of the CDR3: TGTGCCAGCAGCCCCGTAGAGGCATGGGATAGAAGAGCGGCGGATGGCTACACCTTC. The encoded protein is CASSPVEAWDRRAADGYTF.

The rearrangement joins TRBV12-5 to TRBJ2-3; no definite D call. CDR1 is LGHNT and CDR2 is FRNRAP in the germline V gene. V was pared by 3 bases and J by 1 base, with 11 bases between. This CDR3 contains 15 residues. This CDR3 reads CASGLRLGGTDTQYF. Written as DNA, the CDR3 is TGTGCTAGTGGTTTACGTCTAGGAGGCACAGATACGCAGTATTTT. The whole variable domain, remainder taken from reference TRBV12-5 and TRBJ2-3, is DARVTQTPRHKVTEMGQEVTMRCQPILGHNTVFWYRQTMMQGLELLAYFRNRAPLDDSGMPKDRFSAEMPDATLATLKIQPSEPRDSAVYFCASGLRLGGTDTQYFGPGTRLTVL.

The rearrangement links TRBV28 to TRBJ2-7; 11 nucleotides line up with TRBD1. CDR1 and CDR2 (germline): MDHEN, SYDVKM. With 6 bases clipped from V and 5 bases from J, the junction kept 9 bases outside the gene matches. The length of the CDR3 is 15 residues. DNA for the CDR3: TGTGCCAGCAGCCCCGGACAGGGGGCGCCGAACGAGCAGTACTTC. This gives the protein CASSPGQGAPNEQYF.

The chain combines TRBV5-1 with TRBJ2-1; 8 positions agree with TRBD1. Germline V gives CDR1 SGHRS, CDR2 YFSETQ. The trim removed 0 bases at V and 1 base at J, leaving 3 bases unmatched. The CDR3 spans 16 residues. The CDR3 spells CASSLATGASYNEQFF. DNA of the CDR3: TGCGCCAGCAGCTTGGCGACAGGGGCATCCTACAATGAGCAGTTCTTC.

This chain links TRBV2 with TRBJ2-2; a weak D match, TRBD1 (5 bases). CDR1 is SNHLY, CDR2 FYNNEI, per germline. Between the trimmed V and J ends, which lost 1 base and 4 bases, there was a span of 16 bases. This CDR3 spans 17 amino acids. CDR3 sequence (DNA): TGTGCCAGCAGTGAAGGGCGCACAGGACACTTCACCGGGGAGCTGTTTTTT. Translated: CASSEGRTGHFTGELFF.

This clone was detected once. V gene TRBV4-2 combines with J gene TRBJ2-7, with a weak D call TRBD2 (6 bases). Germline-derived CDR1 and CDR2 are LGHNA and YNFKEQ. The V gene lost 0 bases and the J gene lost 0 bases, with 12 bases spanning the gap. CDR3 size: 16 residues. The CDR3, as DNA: TGTGCCAGCAGCCAAGATGGGGGGACTCCCTCCTACGAGCAGTACTTC. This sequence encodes CASSQDGGTPSYEQYF.

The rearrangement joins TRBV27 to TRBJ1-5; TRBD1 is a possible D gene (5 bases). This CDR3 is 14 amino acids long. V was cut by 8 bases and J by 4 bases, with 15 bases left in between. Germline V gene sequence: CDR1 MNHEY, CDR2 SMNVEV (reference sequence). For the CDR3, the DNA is TGTGCCAGCCGGGCAGGGTTCAAGAATCAGCCCCAGCATTTT. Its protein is CASRAGFKNQPQHF.